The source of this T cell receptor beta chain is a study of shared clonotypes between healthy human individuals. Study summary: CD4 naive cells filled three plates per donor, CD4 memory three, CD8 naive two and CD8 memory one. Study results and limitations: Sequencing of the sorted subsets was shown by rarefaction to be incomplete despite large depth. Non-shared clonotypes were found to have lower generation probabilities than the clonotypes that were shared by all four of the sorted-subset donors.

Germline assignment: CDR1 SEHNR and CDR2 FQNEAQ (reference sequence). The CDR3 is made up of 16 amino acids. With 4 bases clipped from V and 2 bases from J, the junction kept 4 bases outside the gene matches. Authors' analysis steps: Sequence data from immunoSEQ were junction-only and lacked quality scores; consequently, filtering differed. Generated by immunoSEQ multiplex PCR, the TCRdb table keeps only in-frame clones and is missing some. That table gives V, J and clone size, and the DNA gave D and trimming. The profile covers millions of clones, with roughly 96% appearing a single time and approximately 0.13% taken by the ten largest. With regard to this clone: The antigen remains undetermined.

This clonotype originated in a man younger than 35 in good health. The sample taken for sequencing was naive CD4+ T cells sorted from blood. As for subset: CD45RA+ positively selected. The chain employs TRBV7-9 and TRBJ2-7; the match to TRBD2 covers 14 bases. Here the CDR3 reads CASSSPGLAGAYEQYF. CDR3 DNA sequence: TGTGCCAGCAGCTCGCCGGGACTAGCGGGAGCCTACGAGCAGTACTTC.